This T cell receptor (beta chain) comes out of a study of blood T cell repertoires in COVID-19. The germline gives CDR1 SQVTM, CDR2 ANQGSEA. Deletions cut 7 bases from V and 3 bases from J, with 11 bases between. The CDR3 spans 12 residues. In the authors' workflow: Amplification from reference gene primers served as the basis for estimated nucleated cell counts. TCRdb's copy holds only in-frame clones and misses some; the assay was immunoSEQ multiplex PCR. V and J calls and clone size follow that table, whereas D and trimming were derived from the DNA. The table lists a few hundred thousand clones, approximately 88% of them singletons, with around 0.8% in the top ten.

Sequencing was performed on peripheral blood. The receptor was derived from a woman in her 30s with acute or convalescent COVID-19. The chain recombines TRBV29-1 with TRBJ2-3; D perhaps matches TRBD2 (5 bases). The CDR3 DNA reads TGCAGCGCTGGGAGTGGGACAGATACGCAGTATTTT. Amino acids: CSAGSGTDTQYF.